This T cell receptor beta chain is from a study of cytomegalovirus exposure and HLA in healthy donors. Study-wide context: Early on, a data release was issued that held 80 million or so unique TCRs from HLA-typed donors.

On this clone: Antigen unknown.

Study-wide points: Association of fewer than 20,000 TCR beta sequences with HLA alleles was found at 0.05 false discovery rate in a later analysis. HLA-A and HLA-B allele assignments for most subjects were reportedly predicted accurately using TCR beta sequences.

PCR involved 60 Vbeta and 13 Jbeta primers. The table came from immunoSEQ multiplex PCR; TCRdb's copy has only in-frame clones and leaves some out. The sample yields some 65,000 clones, approximately 60% seen once. The CDR3 is made up of 14 amino acids. Trimming took 4 bases from V and 2 from J; bases not matched to a gene: 3. Germline assignment: CDR1 MNHEY and CDR2 SVGAGI. The gene calls are TRBV6-5 and TRBJ1-2, with 8 nucleotides matching TRBD1. This sequence was found in a man under 40 in good health and CMV-seronegative. Sequencing was performed on PBMCs. The CDR3 is CASSWNRGNYGYTF. CDR3 in DNA: TGTGCCAGCAGTTGGAACAGGGGGAACTATGGCTACACCTTC.